This T cell receptor beta chain emerged from a study of blood T cell repertoires in COVID-19. Whole-study context: COVID-19 samples, acute and convalescent, were from the United States, Italy and Spain. PBMCs, B-cell-depleted T cells, or T cells provided the cDNA or gDNA that made up the material.

Trimming left V 7 bases short and J 0 bases short, with 12 bases between. The CDR3 spans 15 residues. Germline V gene data show CDR1 as SGHTA and CDR2 as FQGNSA. As handled by the study authors: Estimates of nucleated cell counts were drawn from the amplification of reference gene primers. Assay: immunoSEQ multiplex PCR; the TCRdb copy retains only in-frame clones and omits some. The D gene and trimming were derived from the DNA, and the V and J assignments and clone size from that table. The table has approximately 170,000 clones, over 75% seen once. This TCR came from a human donor in a cohort sampled during active COVID-19. The rearrangement links TRBV7-2 to TRBJ2-2, with D tentatively TRBD1 (6 bases). What was sequenced was peripheral blood. The CDR3 protein is CASNPGHANTGELFF. The CDR3 coding sequence is TGTGCCAGCAACCCGGGACACGCGAACACCGGGGAGCTGTTTTTT. The whole variable domain, remainder taken from reference TRBV7-2 and TRBJ2-2, is GAGVSQSPSNKVTEKGKDVELRCDPISGHTALYWYRQSLGQGLEFLIYFQGNSAPDKSGLPSDRFSAERTGGSVSTLTIQRTQQEDSAVYLCASNPGHANTGELFFGEGSRLTVL.